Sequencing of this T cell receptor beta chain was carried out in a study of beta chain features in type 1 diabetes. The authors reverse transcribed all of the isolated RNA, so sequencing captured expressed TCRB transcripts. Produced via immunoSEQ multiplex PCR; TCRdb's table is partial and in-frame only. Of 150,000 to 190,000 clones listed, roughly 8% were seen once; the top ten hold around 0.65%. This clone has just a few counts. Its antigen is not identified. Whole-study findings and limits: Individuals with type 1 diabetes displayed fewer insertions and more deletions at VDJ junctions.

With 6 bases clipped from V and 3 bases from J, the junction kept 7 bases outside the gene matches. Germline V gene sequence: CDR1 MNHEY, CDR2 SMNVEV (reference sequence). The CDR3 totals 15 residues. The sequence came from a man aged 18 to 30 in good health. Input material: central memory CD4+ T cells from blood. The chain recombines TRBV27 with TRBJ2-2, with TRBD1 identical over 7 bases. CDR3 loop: CASRPYDRDTGELFF. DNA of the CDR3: TGTGCCAGCAGACCTTACGACAGGGACACCGGGGAGCTGTTTTTT.